This TCR beta chain was observed in a study of shared clonotypes between healthy human individuals. Study conclusions and caveats: Across subsets, estimated richness was generally greater for naive than for memory populations.

About this clone: Its antigen remains unknown. Additional DNA sequences in this sample encode the identical CDR3.

Generated by immunoSEQ multiplex PCR, the TCRdb table keeps only in-frame clones and is missing some. The table records hundreds of thousands of clones, around 73% of them present only once. CDR3 length: 14 amino acids. Trimming pared 0 bases from V and 7 bases from J, leaving 10 bases between. Germline-derived CDR1 and CDR2 are SGHNT and YYREEE (reference sequence). The specimen was memory CD4+ T cells sorted from blood. As to subset: CD45RA-negative fraction. V is TRBV5-4 and J is TRBJ1-4; D is possibly TRBD1 (5 bases). This clonotype was sampled from a woman between 25 and 40 years old in good health. The DNA of the CDR3 is TGTGCCAGCAGCTTGGGGGGGGTCGGTGAAAAACTGTTTTTT. It translates to CASSLGGVGEKLFF.